This TCR beta chain was captured in a study of blood T cell repertoires in COVID-19. Libraries were prepared by immunoSEQ multiplex PCR; TCRdb keeps only in-frame clonotypes and omits some of them. The sample gives roughly 70,000 clones, approximately 93% of which show up once; 2.5% to 3% is in the top ten. This TCR was sampled from a man in his fifties or sixties with COVID-19, enrolled during active disease. Material for sequencing was peripheral blood.

The CDR3 coding sequence is TGTGCCATCAGTGAAATTTATCAGCAGTTCTTC. Translated, it gives CAISEIYQQFF. The J gene is TRBJ2-1, the V gene TRBV10-3; D remains ambiguous. Germline-derived CDR1 and CDR2 are ENHRY and SYGVKD. The CDR3 is 11 amino acids. Trimming removed 3 bases at V and 11 bases at J, with 8 bases between.